What follows is one T cell receptor beta chain and its context. This sequence may be a read error, since a much larger clone differs from it by one base. This entry comes from a study of T cells in Graves' hyperthyroidism and ophthalmopathy. Regions amplified from RNA transcripts were the TCR beta CDR3 regions. A set of HTBI primers served as the primers for a first-round RT-PCR of the TCR CDR3. TCRdb re-derived calls from the multiplex PCR reads in MiXCR, one entry per CDR3 protein. The data show 650,000 to 800,000 distinct CDR3 sequences, 45% seen once. Between the trimmed V and J ends, which lost 11 bases and 2 bases, there was a span of 6 bases. The germline CDR1 and CDR2 sequences are MNHNS and SASEGT. This CDR3 is 10 amino acids long.

Input material: peripheral blood or thyroid tissue (not recorded which). The rearrangement uses TRBV6-1 and TRBJ1-2, with TRBD1 as a possible D gene (5 bases). The TCR sequence derives from an adult man with Graves' disease, either hyperthyroidism or ophthalmopathy (not recorded which). CDR3 nucleotide sequence: TGTGCCGCAGGGAACTATGGCTACACCTTC. Translated: CAAGNYGYTF.